Presented here are 18 T cell receptor beta chains from one specimen sequenced in a study of beta chain features in type 1 diabetes. Expressed TCRB transcripts got sequenced, as all isolated RNA was reverse transcribed. Method: immunoSEQ multiplex PCR; TCRdb's copy keeps in-frame clones and lacks some. The sample has around 430,000 clones; 30% are singletons. Sequencing input: naive CD4+ T cells from blood. These receptors were obtained from a man younger than 30 in good health.

The chain is built from TRBV7-9 and TRBJ2-6, with TRBD1 as a possible D gene (6 bases). Germline lookup yields CDR1 SEHNR and CDR2 FQNEAQ (reference sequence). The CDR3 contains 19 residues. V was pared by 1 base and J by 0 bases, with 16 bases between. CDR3 bases: TGTGCCAGCAGCTTAGTACTAACAGGGCCACACTCTGGGGCCAACGTCCTGACTTTC. Protein sequence: CASSLVLTGPHSGANVLTF.

This clone has a handful of counts. V and J are TRBV29-1 and TRBJ2-1; D is perhaps TRBD1 (6 bases). The V gene lost 6 bases and the J gene lost 0 bases, with 12 bases spanning the gap. Germline V gene lookup returns CDR1 SQVTM and CDR2 ANQGSEA. This CDR3 has 14 residues. The CDR3 region is CSVTQGPSYNEQFF. As DNA, the CDR3 is TGCAGCGTCACACAGGGCCCCTCCTACAATGAGCAGTTCTTC.

This clone was seen only a few times. The chain employs TRBV20-1 and TRBJ2-3, with D possibly being TRBD2 (5 bases). With 2 bases removed from V and 8 bases from J, the gap between germline ends came to 8 bases. The germline gives CDR1 DFQATT, CDR2 SNEGSKA (reference sequence). The CDR3 is 11 amino acids. Here the CDR3 DNA reads TGCAGTGCTAGATCTGGAGGTACGCAGTATTTT. Its translation: CSARSGGTQYF.

The V gene is TRBV4-2, the J gene TRBJ2-1, with D hard to call. V gave up 0 bases and J gave up 0 bases, with 6 bases separating them. The CDR3 runs to 15 residues. Germline CDR1 and CDR2: LGHNA and YNFKEQ. CDR3 region: CASSQERTSYNEQFF. The CDR3 DNA is TGTGCCAGCAGCCAAGAAAGAACCTCCTACAATGAGCAGTTCTTC.

The table lists this clone with a few counts. This sequence joins TRBV7-9 and TRBJ2-3; TRBD2 matches 9 bases. V was clipped by 5 bases and J by 6 bases; unmatched bases: 9. This CDR3 has 15 amino acids. In germline, CDR1 is SEHNR, CDR2 FQNEAQ (reference sequence). The CDR3 here is CASSPGTSKGDTQYF. The DNA of the CDR3 is TGTGCCAGCAGCCCCGGGACTAGCAAAGGGGATACGCAGTATTTT.

The chain uses TRBV19 and TRBJ2-7; tentatively, D is TRBD1 or TRBD2 (5 bases each). The CDR3 contains 14 residues. CDR1 and CDR2 from the germline V gene are LNHDA and SQIVND (reference sequence). Deletions cut 5 bases from V and 2 bases from J, with 13 bases between. As DNA, the CDR3 is TGTGCCAGTAGTGCCCGGGACGGGACCTACGAGCAGTACTTC. This encodes CASSARDGTYEQYF.

This clone was counted between two and nine times. This sequence joins TRBV10-3 and TRBJ2-5; a weak D match, TRBD1 (5 bases). Trimming cost V 6 bases and J 0 bases, with 5 bases left between them. The germline V gene encodes CDR1 ENHRY and CDR2 SYGVKD. This CDR3 contains 12 residues. The CDR3 DNA reads TGTGCCATCAGACAGGACCAAGAGACCCAGTACTTC. The encoded protein is CAIRQDQETQYF.

This clone was recorded a few times. The genes are TRBV28 and TRBJ2-7; 9 bases are shared with TRBD1. CDR3 length: 15 residues. V lost 5 bases, J lost 7 bases, and 12 bases stayed unmatched. Germline V CDR1 and CDR2: MDHEN, SYDVKM. Here the CDR3 DNA reads TGTGCCAGCAGTGGGACAGGGAGGATACGTGAGGAGCAGTACTTC. Translation gives CASSGTGRIREEQYF.

Details on this clone: Additional DNA sequences in this sample encode the identical CDR3. Here the CDR3 reads CASSRDSQETQYF. The DNA for the CDR3 is TGCGCCAGCAGCCGGGACAGCCAAGAGACCCAGTACTTC. The chain combines TRBV5-1 with TRBJ2-5, with TRBD1 identical over 7 bases. Trimming took 4 bases from V and 1 from J; bases not matched to a gene: 1. This CDR3 is built from 13 residues. Germline CDR1 SGHRS, CDR2 YFSETQ. The whole variable domain, remainder taken from reference TRBV5-1 and TRBJ2-5, is KAGVTQTPRYLIKTRGQQVTLSCSPISGHRSVSWYQQTPGQGLQFLFEYFSETQRNKGNFPGRFSGRQFSNSRSEMNVSTLELGDSALYLCASSRDSQETQYFGPGTRLLVL.

There are a few counts of this clone. V and J are TRBV7-2 and TRBJ1-5; D is uncertain. This CDR3 contains 15 residues. V lost 2 bases and J lost 4, with 12 bases in between. Germline V gene sequence: CDR1 SGHTA, CDR2 FQGNSA. CDR3 residues: CASSLLFSGNQPQHF. CDR3 nucleotide sequence: TGTGCCAGCAGCTTATTGTTCTCGGGAAATCAGCCCCAGCATTTT.

The rearrangement uses TRBV28 and TRBJ2-1; 7 bases are shared with TRBD1. CDR3 length equals 15 residues. V was clipped by 5 bases and J by 6 bases; unmatched bases: 10. The V gene's germline CDR1 is MDHEN and CDR2 SYDVKM. The CDR3 loop reads CASSLPYRDSNEQFF. Here the CDR3 DNA reads TGTGCCAGCAGTCTCCCCTACCGGGACAGCAATGAGCAGTTCTTC.

V gene TRBV4-1 combines with J gene TRBJ2-7, with D possibly TRBD1 on 6 matching bases. Per the germline V gene, CDR1 is MGHRA and CDR2 is YSYEKL. The CDR3 totals 14 residues. The V end lost 1 base, the J end lost 6 bases, and 13 bases lay between the germline ends. CDR3 in DNA: TGCGCCAGCAGCCAAGCAGGGGCGGGTGGCGAGCAGTACTTC. It is translated as CASSQAGAGGEQYF.

V gene TRBV9 combines with J gene TRBJ2-7; D is unclear. V was trimmed by 5 bases and J by 1 base, leaving 7 bases between them. The CDR3 consists of 12 residues. The V gene's germline CDR1 is SGDLS and CDR2 YYNGEE. CDR3 bases: TGTGCCAGCAGTTTGAGGTCCTACGAGCAGTACTTC. The encoded protein is CASSLRSYEQYF.

Only a few counts were recorded for this clone. V and J are TRBV7-3 and TRBJ2-3; perhaps TRBD2 as D (6 bases). Germline CDR1 SGHTA, CDR2 FQGTGA. CDR3 size: 15 residues. V was shortened by 0 bases and J by 3 bases, with 10 bases between the two germline ends. The CDR3 DNA sequence: TGTGCCAGCAGCTTAACTCGGGACTTTACAGATACGCAGTATTTT. Encoded protein: CASSLTRDFTDTQYF.

The gene calls are TRBV19 and TRBJ2-1; D unclear. In germline, CDR1 is LNHDA, CDR2 SQIVND (reference sequence). The ends were cut back, 3 bases at V and 4 bases at J, with 10 bases in the middle. CDR3 length equals 14 residues. The CDR3 sequence: CASSMQELYNEQFF. CDR3 sequence (DNA): TGTGCCAGTAGTATGCAGGAGTTATACAATGAGCAGTTCTTC.

The sample holds a few counts of this clone. This chain joins TRBV7-9 and TRBJ2-6; a weak D match, TRBD2 (6 bases). The CDR3 sequence is 15 residues long. Trimming left V 5 bases short and J 2 bases short, with 10 bases between. Germline V CDR1 and CDR2: SEHNR, FQNEAQ (reference sequence). This CDR3 is CASSPREAGANVLTF. The DNA for the CDR3 is TGTGCCAGCAGCCCCAGGGAGGCTGGGGCCAACGTCCTGACTTTC.

The chain has TRBV4-1 and TRBJ2-7; 8 bases fit TRBD1. The CDR3 is made up of 16 amino acids. Unmatched junction bases numbered 13, after V lost 3 bases and J lost 6 bases. Looked up from germline, CDR1 is MGHRA and CDR2 is YSYEKL. The CDR3 DNA reads TGCGCCAGCAGCCATTCATCCGGACAGGGAATAAGCGAGCAGTACTTC. Translated: CASSHSSGQGISEQYF.

This clone was observed a handful of times. The V gene is TRBV6-5, the J gene TRBJ2-2; no reliable D call. Germline V gene data show CDR1 as MNHEY and CDR2 as SVGAGI. The V and J ends lost 2 bases and 1 base respectively, with 5 bases between them. The CDR3 spans 14 residues. CDR3 coding DNA: TGTGCCAGCAGTTACAACAGGAACACCGGGGAGCTGTTTTTT. It codes for CASSYNRNTGELFF.